This T cell receptor beta chain was recorded in a study of blood T cell repertoires in COVID-19. The protocol was immunoSEQ multiplex PCR, while the TCRdb copy is restricted to in-frame clones and leaves out a portion. This table has 190,000 or so clones, 70% to 90% appearing once. This CDR3 is built from 15 residues. The V end was cut by 4 bases, the J end by 3 bases, with 16 bases between. Germline V gives CDR1 SGHNT, CDR2 YENEEA. The TCR comes from a man aged 40-49 years with active or convalescent COVID-19. The chain couples TRBV11-3 to TRBJ2-7; D possibly corresponds to TRBD1 (5 bases). Sequencing was done on a sample of peripheral blood. The CDR3 nucleotides are TGTGCCAGCAGCTCCCTCTACCCGACAGACTACGAGCAGTACTTC. This codes for CASSSLYPTDYEQYF.